This TCR beta chain was sequenced in a study of T cells in Graves' hyperthyroidism and ophthalmopathy. Pregnant or lactating patients were excluded, as were those with uncontrolled infection or other autoimmune disease. Deletions cut 4 bases from V and 2 bases from J, with 6 bases between. The CDR3 has 14 amino acids. Germline CDR1 is SGHVS and CDR2 is FNYEAQ. Study-level results: Before onset, by a median of approximately 6.2 months, the model predicted ophthalmopathy. From stable hyperthyroidism, ophthalmopathy was separated by a 13 V-J model. Blood held most thyroid clonotypes expanded above 0.001 frequency.

This clonotype was counted at least ten times. Antigen: not known. RNA transcripts provided the source from which TCR beta CDR3 regions were amplified. First-round RT-PCR targeting the TCR CDR3 was performed with the HTBI primer set. One entry per CDR3 protein results from TCRdb running MiXCR on the multiplex PCR reads. The data contain 500,000 to 800,000 distinct CDR3 sequences, about 45% of them singletons. Sequencing was done on a sample of peripheral blood or thyroid tissue (not recorded which). The chain is built from TRBV7-6 and TRBJ2-6, with D hard to call. This sequence was found in an adult man with Graves' disease, either hyperthyroidism or ophthalmopathy (not recorded which). The CDR3 loop is CASSSGTGANVLTF. CDR3 nucleotides: TGTGCCAGCAGCTCAGGTACTGGGGCCAACGTCCTGACTTTC.